Shown below are 20 T cell receptor beta chains from a single sample sequenced in a study of blood T cell repertoires in COVID-19. Only in-frame clones appear in the TCRdb table, and some are missing; sequencing was by immunoSEQ multiplex PCR. The sample lists around 150,000 clones; around 90% were seen once. Input material: peripheral blood. Every receptor here comes from a man aged 60 to 69 with acute or convalescent COVID-19.

This chain links TRBV11-1 with TRBJ1-6, with D possibly matching TRBD1 (5 bases). The CDR3 contains 16 residues. Germline CDR1 SGHAT, CDR2 FQDESV (reference sequence). The V and J ends lost 5 bases and 1 base respectively, with 12 bases between them. The DNA for the CDR3 is TGTGCCAGCAGCGTAACTCGACAGTCCTATAATTCACCCCTCCACTTT. Protein: CASSVTRQSYNSPLHF.

The V call is TRBV7-9, the J call TRBJ1-5; 8 positions match TRBD1. Germline V lookup: CDR1 SEHNR, CDR2 FQNEAQ (reference sequence). The length of the CDR3 is 13 residues. V shed 10 bases and J 7 bases; nucleotides not matched to a gene: 9. The CDR3 sequence: CATNRGTGQPQHF. As DNA, the CDR3 is TGTGCCACCAACAGGGGGACGGGGCAGCCCCAGCATTTT.

This chain joins TRBV24-1 and TRBJ1-2; perhaps TRBD1 as D (6 bases). The CDR3 sequence is 12 residues long. Germline loops: CDR1 KGHDR, CDR2 SFDVKD. Trimming removed 0 bases from V and 10 bases from J, with 8 bases in between. This chain's CDR3 is CATSDLLGAYTF. The DNA of the CDR3 is TGTGCCACCAGTGATTTGCTGGGGGCCTACACCTTC.

The chain combines TRBV18 with TRBJ2-3; 9 positions match TRBD1. CDR3 size: 14 residues. Per the germline V gene, CDR1 is KGHSH and CDR2 is LQKENI. V lost 3 bases to trimming and J lost 6 bases; unmatched junction nucleotides: 4. Here the CDR3 reads CASSPGQGEDTQYF. CDR3 nucleotides: TGTGCCAGCTCACCGGGACAGGGTGAGGATACGCAGTATTTT.

The chain uses TRBV5-1 and TRBJ2-6, with D possibly being TRBD2 (6 bases). This CDR3 has 17 residues. Germline V CDR1 and CDR2: SGHRS, YFSETQ. V shed 1 base and J shed 0 bases, with 11 bases lying between them. CDR3 residues: CASSLRPGDSGANVLTF. The CDR3 bases are TGCGCCAGCAGCTTGCGTCCGGGAGACTCTGGGGCCAACGTCCTGACTTTC.

The V call is TRBV5-6, the J call TRBJ2-7; 7 nucleotides agree with TRBD1. Losses at the gene ends were 4 bases for V and 0 bases for J; bases not matched to a gene: 4. This CDR3 contains 14 residues. Per germline, CDR1 SGHDT and CDR2 YYEEEE. In DNA form, the CDR3 reads TGTGCCAGCAGCCCGGGACAGCCCTCCTACGAGCAGTACTTC. This gives the protein CASSPGQPSYEQYF.

The chain links TRBV28 to TRBJ1-5, with TRBD1 as a possible D gene (6 bases). The V gene's germline CDR1 is MDHEN and CDR2 SYDVKM. Trimming took off 7 bases at V and 0 bases at J, with 19 bases between the two ends. This CDR3 comprises 17 residues. CDR3 in DNA: TGTGCCAGCACCCTCCCCAGGGGAGCTTATAGCAATCAGCCCCAGCATTTT. This translates into CASTLPRGAYSNQPQHF.

The chain links TRBV2 to TRBJ2-3; unclear D gene. The germline V gene encodes CDR1 SNHLY and CDR2 FYNNEI. The germline V and J ends were trimmed by 6 bases and 8 bases, with 12 bases remaining between them. CDR3 length equals 12 residues. The chain's CDR3 is CASRRESSTQYF. CDR3 coding DNA: TGTGCCAGCAGAAGAGAGTCGTCTACGCAGTATTTT. The variable domain in full, completed from reference TRBV2 and TRBJ2-3, reads EPEVTQTPSHQVTQMGQEVILRCVPISNHLYFYWYRQILGQKVEFLVSFYNNEISEKSEIFDDQFSVERPDGSNFTLKIRSTKLEDSAMYFCASRRESSTQYFGPGTRLTVL.

V usage is TRBV5-8 and J usage is TRBJ2-7, with 9 bases lining up with TRBD1. CDR3 length equals 14 residues. In germline, CDR1 is SGHTS, CDR2 YDEGEE. The trim removed 6 bases at V and 4 bases at J, leaving 8 bases unmatched. The chain's CDR3 is CASTNWDREYEQYF. CDR3 sequence (DNA): TGTGCCAGCACCAATTGGGACAGGGAGTACGAGCAGTACTTC.

The chain joins TRBV5-1 to TRBJ2-2, with 8 bases lining up with TRBD2. CDR1 SGHRS and CDR2 YFSETQ come from the germline V gene. V gave up 1 base and J gave up 1 base; unmatched junction bases: 6. The CDR3 runs 17 residues. The CDR3 reads CASSLNALAGNTGELFF. CDR3 DNA sequence: TGCGCCAGCAGCTTGAATGCGCTAGCGGGGAACACCGGGGAGCTGTTTTTT.

The rearrangement joins TRBV5-1 to TRBJ2-3, with D possibly being TRBD1 (5 bases). This CDR3 region has 14 residues. CDR1 and CDR2 (germline): SGHRS, YFSETQ. Trimming shortened V by 6 bases and J by 4 bases, and 15 bases separated the two germline ends. CDR3: CASTKARGADTQYF. The CDR3 DNA follows: TGCGCCAGCACCAAAGCAAGGGGTGCAGATACGCAGTATTTT.

V gene TRBV5-4 combines with J gene TRBJ1-2; 7 bases fit TRBD1. Losses at the gene ends were 0 bases for V and 10 bases for J; bases not matched to a gene: 12. The length of the CDR3 is 15 residues. Germline V gene data show CDR1 as SGHNT and CDR2 as YYREEE (reference sequence). The CDR3 loop is CASSLADRVGITYTF. CDR3 DNA: TGTGCCAGCAGCTTGGCCGACAGGGTCGGGATCACCTACACCTTC.

This sequence joins TRBV6-2 or TRBV6-3 and TRBJ2-2, with D possibly TRBD1 on 6 matching bases. With 6 bases removed from V and 4 bases from J, the gap between germline ends came to 12 bases. The CDR3 has 14 amino acids. Germline CDR1 MNHEY, CDR2 SVGEGT. CDR3 sequence: CASSSQGITGELFF. The CDR3 DNA reads TGTGCCAGCAGCTCACAGGGAATCACCGGGGAGCTGTTTTTT.

The rearrangement uses TRBV5-4 and TRBJ2-5, with D tentatively TRBD1 (6 bases). CDR3 length: 14 amino acids. Trimming took off 4 bases at V and 4 bases at J, with 14 bases between the two ends. Germline CDR1 reads SGHNT; CDR2 reads YYREEE (reference sequence). Written as DNA, the CDR3 is TGTGCCAGCAGCCCAGGACAGTTCCGAGAGACCCAGTACTTC. Translating gives CASSPGQFRETQYF.

V and J are TRBV11-3 and TRBJ2-1; 7 positions agree with TRBD2. CDR1 SGHNT and CDR2 YENEEA come from the germline V gene. This CDR3 spans 16 amino acids. The V gene end was trimmed by 2 bases and the J gene end by 2 bases; junction bases not matched to a gene: 6. The CDR3: CASSLRGAGAYNEQFF. In nucleotides, the CDR3 is TGTGCCAGCAGCTTAAGGGGTGCGGGGGCCTACAATGAGCAGTTCTTC. Based on the CDR3 plus reference TRBV11-3 and TRBJ2-1, the full variable domain is EAGVVQSPRYKIIEKKQPVAFWCNPISGHNTLYWYLQNLGQGPELLIRYENEEAVDDSQLPKDRFSAERLKGVDSTLKIQPAELGDSAVYLCASSLRGAGAYNEQFFGPGTRLTVL.

J is TRBJ2-6 and V is TRBV7-9; perhaps TRBD2 as D (5 bases). The CDR3 covers 15 residues. The germline gives CDR1 SEHNR, CDR2 FQNEAQ (reference sequence). Trimming pared 2 bases from V and 4 bases from J, leaving 9 bases between. The CDR3 region has the DNA TGTGCCAGCAGCTTATGGGAGTCGGGGGCCAACGTCCTGACTTTC. It translates to CASSLWESGANVLTF.

A few counts support this clone. V and J are TRBV5-5 and TRBJ2-2, with TRBD1 identical over 8 bases. The CDR3 is made up of 15 amino acids. Trimming took 4 bases from V and 1 from J; bases not matched to a gene: 3. From germline, CDR1 is SGHKS and CDR2 YYEKEE (reference sequence). The CDR3 loop reads CASSPGQENTGELFF. CDR3 nucleotide sequence: TGTGCCAGCAGCCCGGGACAGGAGAACACCGGGGAGCTGTTTTTT.

The rearrangement joins TRBV6-1 to TRBJ1-5; D is unresolved. The CDR3 spans 13 residues. V was pared by 2 bases and J by 5 bases, with 7 bases between. The V gene's germline CDR1 is MNHNS and CDR2 SASEGT. CDR3 bases: TGTGCCAGCAGTGAATCGGGGTATCAGCCCCAGCATTTT. Its protein product is CASSESGYQPQHF.

This clone was seen a few times. J is TRBJ1-5 and V is TRBV5-5; possibly TRBD1 for D (6 bases). The length of the CDR3 is 15 residues. The V end was cut by 2 bases, the J end by 4 bases, with 13 bases between. CDR1 is SGHKS, CDR2 YYEKEE, per germline (reference sequence). Written as DNA, the CDR3 is TGTGCCAGCAGCTTTTCCGGGACAACGAATCAGCCCCAGCATTTT. This sequence encodes CASSFSGTTNQPQHF.

The chain employs TRBV2 and TRBJ1-5, with 9 nucleotides matching TRBD1. Germline-derived CDR1 and CDR2 are SNHLY and FYNNEI. This CDR3 has 15 amino acids. The V segment lost 7 bases and the J segment 3 bases; nucleotides outside the gene matches: 7. DNA of the CDR3: TGTGCCAGCATGGGACAGGGAAGGGTCAATCAGCCCCAGCATTTT. The encoded protein is CASMGQGRVNQPQHF.